These 18 T cell receptor beta chains were sequenced from one sample in a study of cytomegalovirus exposure and HLA in healthy donors. The PCR contained 60 Vbeta and 13 Jbeta primers. Sequencing used immunoSEQ multiplex PCR; TCRdb keeps in-frame clones, though not all of them. The sample holds about 190,000 clones, roughly three quarters seen once. Sequences were obtained from PBMCs. The receptors stem from a woman aged 18-30 years in good health and CMV-seronegative.

This chain links TRBV5-6 with TRBJ1-2, with 11 bases that match TRBD1. Per germline, CDR1 SGHDT and CDR2 YYEEEE. V gave up 2 bases and J gave up 8 bases; unmatched junction bases: 8. The CDR3 runs 15 residues. Here the CDR3 reads CASSFLGQGAGGYTF. The CDR3 DNA follows: TGTGCCAGCAGCTTCCTTGGACAGGGGGCTGGGGGCTACACCTTC. Full variable domain (rest looked up from reference TRBV5-6 and TRBJ1-2): DAGVTQSPTHLIKTRGQQVTLRCSPKSGHDTVSWYQQALGQGPQFIFQYYEEEERQRGNFPDRFSGHQFPNYSSELNVNALLLGDSALYLCASSFLGQGAGGYTFGSGTRLTVV.

The V gene is TRBV19, the J gene TRBJ1-1; D might be TRBD1 (6 bases). The V end was cut by 3 bases, the J end by 4 bases, with 9 bases between. There are 13 residues in the CDR3. Germline CDR1 reads LNHDA; CDR2 reads SQIVND (reference sequence). The CDR3 loop reads CASSIQGSTEAFF. The CDR3 DNA follows: TGTGCCAGTAGTATCCAGGGGAGCACTGAAGCTTTCTTT.

The chain couples TRBV6-1 to TRBJ1-2; 8 nucleotides match TRBD1. The germline V gene has CDR1 MNHNS and CDR2 SASEGT. J gave up 8 bases and V 3 bases, and 8 bases lay outside the gene matches. The CDR3 is 14 residues long. DNA of the CDR3: TGTGCCAGCAGTGACGGACAGGGCATACGGGGCTACACCTTC. Translated, it gives CASSDGQGIRGYTF.

The chain is built from TRBV4-1 and TRBJ1-5; 7 positions match TRBD1. CDR1 is MGHRA, CDR2 YSYEKL, per germline. The CDR3 runs to 15 residues. The V gene end was trimmed by 1 base and the J gene end by 3 bases; junction bases not matched to a gene: 3. The CDR3: CASSQGGTDNQPQHF. The CDR3 region has the DNA TGCGCCAGCAGCCAAGGTGGGACAGACAATCAGCCCCAGCATTTT.

The CDR3 DNA sequence: TGTGCCTGGAGGGCCGGGACTATTAAAACCCAGTACTTC. Protein: CAWRAGTIKTQYF. The rearrangement uses TRBV30 and TRBJ2-5; 7 nucleotides align to TRBD2. In germline, CDR1 is GTSNPN, CDR2 SVGIG (reference sequence). After removal of 3 bases from V and 8 bases from J, the junction contained 9 bases not matched to a gene. There are 13 residues in the CDR3.

This chain links TRBV28 with TRBJ1-5; D unclear. The CDR3 is made up of 16 amino acids. Germline V gives CDR1 MDHEN, CDR2 SYDVKM. V lost 0 bases, J lost 0 bases, and 9 bases lay in between. CDR3 region: CASSLWRVNSNQPQHF. The CDR3 nucleotides are TGTGCCAGCAGTTTATGGAGGGTCAATAGCAATCAGCCCCAGCATTTT.

V gene TRBV25-1 combines with J gene TRBJ2-1; 10 bases are shared with TRBD1. Trimming at V came to 4 bases and at J to 6 bases, leaving 9 bases not matched to a gene. Germline V lookup: CDR1 MGHDK, CDR2 SYGVNS. The CDR3 covers 16 residues. The CDR3 is CASSGRQGATGNEQFF. CDR3 nucleotides: TGTGCCAGCAGTGGACGACAGGGGGCTACGGGCAATGAGCAGTTCTTC.

The V and J genes are TRBV7-2 and TRBJ2-2, with 9 positions matching TRBD2. The CDR3 loop spans 15 amino acids. Germline CDR1 reads SGHTA; CDR2 reads FQGNSA. The V and J ends lost 5 bases and 7 bases, in that order; junction bases with no gene match: 8. CDR3 amino acids: CASSKGAGGVGELFF. The CDR3 DNA reads TGTGCCAGCAGCAAGGGTGCGGGGGGGGTCGGGGAGCTGTTTTTT.

This clone was observed once. The chain uses TRBV5-1 and TRBJ2-3, with 14 bases identical to TRBD2. Germline V gene data show CDR1 as SGHRS and CDR2 as YFSETQ. The CDR3 sequence is 15 residues long. V gave up 6 bases and J gave up 1 base; unmatched junction bases: 1. CDR3: CASMGLAGGTDTQYF. The CDR3 DNA reads TGCGCCAGCATGGGACTAGCGGGGGGCACAGATACGCAGTATTTT.

The genes are TRBV23-1 and TRBJ1-4, with 7 bases lining up with TRBD1. TRBV23-1 belongs to the ORF category, with a function that is uncertain. V lost 2 bases, J lost 5 bases, and 5 bases stayed unmatched. This CDR3 is built from 15 residues. DNA for the CDR3: TGCGCCAGCAGTCAAAAGGGACAGCTGAATGAAAAACTGTTTTTT. It yields the protein CASSQKGQLNEKLFF.

V usage is TRBV11-3 and J usage is TRBJ2-2, with no clear D. CDR1 is SGHNT and CDR2 is YENEEA in the germline V gene. This CDR3 contains 14 residues. Trimming stripped 0 bases from V and 5 bases from J, with 7 bases between. CDR3 sequence (DNA): TGTGCCAGCAGCTTAGAGCACGGGACCGGGGAGCTGTTTTTT. It yields the protein CASSLEHGTGELFF.

The chain links TRBV15 to TRBJ1-5, with D unresolved. Germline values: CDR1 LNHNV, CDR2 YYDKDF (reference sequence). V gave up 1 base and J gave up 7 bases, with 11 bases separating them. This CDR3 is built from 14 residues. The CDR3, as DNA: TGTGCCACCAGCAGAGGAGCAGGAGGGCAGCCCCAGCATTTT. This encodes CATSRGAGGQPQHF.

V and J are TRBV9 and TRBJ1-5; no definite D call. The CDR3 has 16 residues. Germline-derived CDR1 and CDR2 are SGDLS and YYNGEE. Trimming removed 0 bases at V and 1 base at J, with 11 bases between. CDR3: CASSVEGAVSNQPQHF. The CDR3 bases are TGTGCCAGCAGCGTAGAGGGAGCGGTAAGCAATCAGCCCCAGCATTTT.

The chain is built from TRBV10-3 and TRBJ1-5, with TRBD1 matching over 10 bases. With V trimmed by 11 bases and J by 0 bases, 4 bases remained unmatched. Germline CDR1 is ENHRY and CDR2 is SYGVKD. The CDR3 extends over 14 amino acids. The CDR3 sequence is CAVGTGDSNQPQHF. In DNA, the CDR3 is TGTGCCGTTGGGACAGGGGATAGCAATCAGCCCCAGCATTTT.

The DNA for the CDR3 is TGTGCCAGTAGTGAAACAGGGGGCCAGGATGAAAAACTGTTTTTT. This encodes CASSETGGQDEKLFF. The chain joins TRBV19 to TRBJ1-4; 9 nucleotides line up with TRBD1. With 5 bases clipped from V and 6 bases from J, the junction kept 7 bases outside the gene matches. This CDR3 region has 15 residues. Germline V CDR1 and CDR2: LNHDA, SQIVND (reference sequence).

This chain connects TRBV29-1 to TRBJ2-3; a weak D match, TRBD2 (5 bases). CDR1 SQVTM and CDR2 ANQGSEA come from the germline V gene. CDR3 size: 15 residues. Trimming removed 6 bases at V and 1 base at J, with 17 bases between. CDR3 DNA: TGCAGCGTCTTCCTGCAGACTATTGGCACAGATACGCAGTATTTT. This encodes CSVFLQTIGTDTQYF.

This clone occurred a few times. This chain uses TRBV7-9 with TRBJ2-1, with 11 bases aligning to TRBD2. The CDR3 contains 15 residues. The germline V gene encodes CDR1 SEHNR and CDR2 FQNEAQ (reference sequence). The trim removed 5 bases at V and 8 bases at J, leaving 8 bases unmatched. CDR3 loop: CASSPTSGSTHEQFF. The CDR3 region has the DNA TGTGCCAGCAGCCCTACTAGCGGGAGTACGCATGAGCAGTTCTTC.

This clone has just a few counts. The gene calls are TRBV7-3 and TRBJ2-1; TRBD2 matches at 10 bases. The CDR3 totals 14 residues. J lost 10 bases, V lost 5 bases, and 8 bases had no gene match. CDR1 is SGHTA, CDR2 FQGTGA, per germline. CDR3 DNA: TGTGCCAGCAGCACCACCTCTAGCGGGGGAGAGCAGTTCTTC. Translated, it gives CASSTTSSGGEQFF.